One and the same sample provided the 8 T cell receptor beta chains below, sequenced in a study of T cell responses to AZD1222 COVID-19 vaccine. The protocol was immunoSEQ multiplex PCR, while the TCRdb copy is restricted to in-frame clones and leaves out a portion. The data show some 130,000 clones, approximately 88% seen once. This material consisted of peripheral blood, taken on day 0 of MenACWY control vaccination. These receptors were obtained from an adult in good health.

The gene calls are TRBV6-6 and TRBJ1-5, with a tentative D call TRBD1 (5 bases). The germline V and J ends were trimmed by 2 bases and 1 base, with 9 bases remaining between them. CDR3 size: 15 residues. From germline, CDR1 is MNHNY and CDR2 SVGAGI (reference sequence). In nucleotides, the CDR3 is TGTGCCAGCAGTTACCAGGGTAGGAGCAATCAGCCCCAGCATTTT. Amino acids: CASSYQGRSNQPQHF.

The chain links TRBV11-2 to TRBJ2-4, with D perhaps matching TRBD1 (5 bases). This CDR3 has 14 amino acids. The ends were cut back, 5 bases at V and 2 bases at J, with 10 bases in the middle. Germline lookup yields CDR1 SGHAT and CDR2 FQNNGV. The CDR3: CASSNTGPKNIQYF. Written as DNA, the CDR3 is TGTGCCAGCAGCAATACAGGCCCCAAAAACATTCAGTACTTC.

The V call is TRBV4-1, the J call TRBJ2-3; D unclear. Per germline, CDR1 MGHRA and CDR2 YSYEKL. Trimming removed 0 bases at V and 7 bases at J, with 11 bases between. This CDR3 contains 14 residues. CDR3 protein: CASSQEWALNTQYF. The DNA for the CDR3 is TGCGCCAGCAGCCAAGAATGGGCATTAAATACGCAGTATTTT.

In this sample, this clone turned up once. The chain links TRBV5-1 to TRBJ1-2; D gene ambiguous. This CDR3 contains 14 residues. Deletions cut 0 bases from V and 6 bases from J, with 12 bases between. CDR1 is SGHRS, CDR2 YFSETQ, per germline. This CDR3 is CASSLAPDPDGYTF. The CDR3 DNA reads TGCGCCAGCAGCTTGGCCCCAGACCCGGATGGCTACACCTTC.

This chain connects TRBV19 to TRBJ2-7; no reliable D call. Germline assignment: CDR1 LNHDA and CDR2 SQIVND (reference sequence). Trimming cost V 1 base and J 2 bases, with 9 bases left between them. The CDR3 spans 14 residues. The CDR3 region has the DNA TGTGCCAGTAGTATAGGGTTACCTACCTACGAGCAGTACTTC. As protein: CASSIGLPTYEQYF. The full variable domain, completed using reference TRBV19 and TRBJ2-7, is DGGITQSPKYLFRKEGQNVTLSCEQNLNHDAMYWYRQDPGQGLRLIYYSQIVNDFQKGDIAEGYSVSREKKESFPLTVTSAQKNPTAFYLCASSIGLPTYEQYFGPGTRLTVT.

The V call is TRBV28, the J call TRBJ1-2; unclear D gene. V lost 1 base and J lost 5, with 5 bases in between. Germline V gene lookup returns CDR1 MDHEN and CDR2 SYDVKM. The CDR3 spans 12 residues. This chain's CDR3 is CASSLSVYGYTF. Here the CDR3 DNA reads TGTGCCAGCAGTTTATCAGTTTATGGCTACACCTTC.

This clone appeared a few times. V is TRBV11-2 and J is TRBJ2-7; D is ambiguous. Trimming cost V 1 base and J 5 bases, with 9 bases left between them. CDR3 length: 13 residues. CDR1 and CDR2 from the germline V gene are SGHAT and FQNNGV. The CDR3 sequence is CASSLVSVHEQYF. CDR3 nucleotide sequence: TGTGCCAGCAGCTTAGTATCGGTCCACGAGCAGTACTTC.

The chain has TRBV5-1 and TRBJ2-1; 11 bases line up with TRBD2. CDR1 SGHRS and CDR2 YFSETQ come from the germline V gene. There are 17 residues in the CDR3. The V and J ends lost 0 bases and 3 bases, in that order; junction bases with no gene match: 5. The CDR3 loop reads CASSLAVTSGSYNEQFF. The CDR3 DNA reads TGCGCCAGCAGCTTGGCGGTTACTAGCGGGAGCTACAATGAGCAGTTCTTC.